A selection of T cell receptor beta chains follows, all from one sample in a study of identifying expanded T cells in peripheral blood. Libraries were prepared by immunoSEQ multiplex PCR; TCRdb keeps only in-frame clonotypes and omits some of them. Altogether 70,000 to 95,000 clones are present, approximately 91% being singletons, with the ten largest covering 3% to 5%. Sequenced: blood. These receptors were taken from a person aged 18-70 years in good health. Each CDR3 is given with its conserved first and last residue. Each record gives: V gene, J gene, clone size, D gene, CDR3 length, CDR3 DNA, CDR3 protein. D genes are given only for firm matches. Clone size is shown for a subset of rows, as once, few, many or a class of expanded clone.

v_call: TRBV15; j_call: TRBJ1-2; clone_size: NA; d_call: NA; cdr3_length: 14; cdr3_nt: TGTGCCACCAGCAGTCCCGGGCCAAGCAGTGGCTACACCTTC; cdr3_aa: CATSSPGPSSGYTF
v_call: TRBV4-1; j_call: TRBJ2-7; clone_size: NA; d_call: NA; cdr3_length: 15; cdr3_nt: TGCGCCAGCAGCCACCGAGGCGGGACCCTCGACGAGCAGTACTTC; cdr3_aa: CASSHRGGTLDEQYF
v_call: TRBV5-1; j_call: TRBJ2-1; clone_size: few; d_call: NA; cdr3_length: 15; cdr3_nt: TGCGCCAGCCGCCCAGGGGAAAGCTCCTACAATGAGCAGTTCTTC; cdr3_aa: CASRPGESSYNEQFF
v_call: TRBV15; j_call: TRBJ2-5; clone_size: NA; d_call: NA; cdr3_length: 11; cdr3_nt: TGTGCCACCAGCAAAGGAGAGACCCAGTACTTC; cdr3_aa: CATSKGETQYF
v_call: TRBV19; j_call: TRBJ2-6; clone_size: NA; d_call: NA; cdr3_length: 15; cdr3_nt: TGTGCCAGTAGTATTACAGGGACTGGGGCCAACGTCCTGACTTTC; cdr3_aa: CASSITGTGANVLTF
v_call: TRBV6-5; j_call: TRBJ2-7; clone_size: once; d_call: NA; cdr3_length: 13; cdr3_nt: TGTGCCAGCAGTGAAGGGGACACCTACGAGCAGTACTTC; cdr3_aa: CASSEGDTYEQYF
v_call: TRBV6-1; j_call: TRBJ1-1; clone_size: NA; d_call: NA; cdr3_length: 13; cdr3_nt: TGTGCCAGCAGTGACAAAATGAACACTGAAGCTTTCTTT; cdr3_aa: CASSDKMNTEAFF
v_call: TRBV9; j_call: TRBJ1-1; clone_size: few; d_call: TRBD1; cdr3_length: 15; cdr3_nt: TGTGCCAGCAGCCCCACGGGACAGTGGAACACTGAAGCTTTCTTT; cdr3_aa: CASSPTGQWNTEAFF
v_call: TRBV5-1; j_call: TRBJ2-3; clone_size: NA; d_call: TRBD2; cdr3_length: 15; cdr3_nt: TGCGCCAGCAGCCCATCTAGCGGGGCTCGAGATACGCAGTATTTT; cdr3_aa: CASSPSSGARDTQYF
v_call: TRBV15; j_call: TRBJ1-5; clone_size: NA; d_call: TRBD1; cdr3_length: 14; cdr3_nt: TGTGCCACCAGCAGAGACAGGGGGAATCAGCCCCAGCATTTT; cdr3_aa: CATSRDRGNQPQHF
v_call: TRBV11-2; j_call: TRBJ1-1; clone_size: NA; d_call: NA; cdr3_length: 12; cdr3_nt: TGTGCCAGCAGCCAACCCCGGGCCGGGGCTTTCTTT; cdr3_aa: CASSQPRAGAFF
v_call: TRBV5-1; j_call: TRBJ2-7; clone_size: NA; d_call: TRBD1; cdr3_length: 13; cdr3_nt: TGCGCCAGCAGCTTGGGGGGACAGGACGAGCAGTACTTC; cdr3_aa: CASSLGGQDEQYF
v_call: TRBV11-2; j_call: TRBJ2-5; clone_size: NA; d_call: TRBD2; cdr3_length: 15; cdr3_nt: TGTGCCAGCAGCCCTAGCGGGGGCCCACAAGAGACCCAGTACTTC; cdr3_aa: CASSPSGGPQETQYF
v_call: TRBV9; j_call: TRBJ1-5; clone_size: NA; d_call: NA; cdr3_length: 14; cdr3_nt: TGTGCCAGCAGCGTAGGAGGGGGAAGTCAGCCCCAGCATTTT; cdr3_aa: CASSVGGGSQPQHF
v_call: TRBV19; j_call: TRBJ1-5; clone_size: NA; d_call: TRBD1; cdr3_length: 16; cdr3_nt: TGTGCCAGTAGTAGACCGGGGGAGGGGGCGAGGCAGCCCCAGCATTTT; cdr3_aa: CASSRPGEGARQPQHF
v_call: TRBV30; j_call: TRBJ2-2; clone_size: NA; d_call: NA; cdr3_length: 16; cdr3_nt: TGTGCCTGGAACCCCCAGGGGCACCTCGGCACCGGGGAGCTGTTTTTT; cdr3_aa: CAWNPQGHLGTGELFF
v_call: TRBV15; j_call: TRBJ2-5; clone_size: NA; d_call: TRBD2; cdr3_length: 16; cdr3_nt: TGTGCCACCAGCAGCGGAACTAGCGGAGAGGGAGAGACCCAGTACTTC; cdr3_aa: CATSSGTSGEGETQYF
v_call: TRBV4-1; j_call: TRBJ1-2; clone_size: few; d_call: NA; cdr3_length: 12; cdr3_nt: TGCGCCAGCAGCCACCACTCTGATGGCTACACCTTC; cdr3_aa: CASSHHSDGYTF
v_call: TRBV7-3; j_call: TRBJ1-5; clone_size: NA; d_call: NA; cdr3_length: 13; cdr3_nt: TGTGCCAGCAGCTTATATGAGGTTCAGCCCCAGCATTTT; cdr3_aa: CASSLYEVQPQHF
v_call: TRBV6-5; j_call: TRBJ2-3; clone_size: NA; d_call: NA; cdr3_length: 15; cdr3_nt: TGTGCCAGCAGACCTGACAGACCTCTCACAGATACGCAGTATTTT; cdr3_aa: CASRPDRPLTDTQYF
v_call: TRBV5-4; j_call: TRBJ2-7; clone_size: NA; d_call: NA; cdr3_length: 14; cdr3_nt: TGTGCCAGCAGCTTGGGACTAGAAGGGTACGAGCAGTACTTC; cdr3_aa: CASSLGLEGYEQYF
v_call: TRBV7-6; j_call: TRBJ2-7; clone_size: NA; d_call: NA; cdr3_length: 14; cdr3_nt: TGTGCCAGCAGCTTAAGTGGAGACACCTACGAGCAGTACTTC; cdr3_aa: CASSLSGDTYEQYF
v_call: TRBV7-9; j_call: TRBJ2-1; clone_size: NA; d_call: TRBD1; cdr3_length: 15; cdr3_nt: TGTGCCAGCAGCCTTCGGGACAGAATCGTCAGTGAGCAGTTCTTC; cdr3_aa: CASSLRDRIVSEQFF
v_call: TRBV18; j_call: TRBJ2-7; clone_size: NA; d_call: TRBD1; cdr3_length: 15; cdr3_nt: TGTGCCAGCTCATTTAAAGGGACAGGCTCCTACGAGCAGTACTTC; cdr3_aa: CASSFKGTGSYEQYF
v_call: TRBV6-5; j_call: TRBJ2-7; clone_size: NA; d_call: TRBD2; cdr3_length: 16; cdr3_nt: TGTGCCAGCAGTTACTCGGGTTCGGGGGGGCCCTACGAGCAGTACTTC; cdr3_aa: CASSYSGSGGPYEQYF
v_call: TRBV5-4; j_call: TRBJ2-3; clone_size: NA; d_call: NA; cdr3_length: 16; cdr3_nt: TGTGCCAGCAGCTTATCTCTTACGGGAGGCACAGATACGCAGTATTTT; cdr3_aa: CASSLSLTGGTDTQYF
v_call: TRBV11-2; j_call: TRBJ2-1; clone_size: NA; d_call: TRBD2; cdr3_length: 15; cdr3_nt: TGTGCCAGCAGCTTAAATAGCGGGGTGTACAATGAGCAGTTCTTC; cdr3_aa: CASSLNSGVYNEQFF
v_call: TRBV10-3; j_call: TRBJ2-7; clone_size: NA; d_call: TRBD1; cdr3_length: 14; cdr3_nt: TGTGCCGCCGGGGGACAGGGAGATTTCTACGAGCAGTACTTC; cdr3_aa: CAAGGQGDFYEQYF
v_call: TRBV6-5; j_call: TRBJ1-2; clone_size: NA; d_call: NA; cdr3_length: 15; cdr3_nt: TGTGCCAGCAGTTACTCCCGGTCCGCTAACTATGGCTACACCTTC; cdr3_aa: CASSYSRSANYGYTF
v_call: TRBV10-3; j_call: TRBJ2-3; clone_size: NA; d_call: NA; cdr3_length: 14; cdr3_nt: TGTGCCATCAGTGAGTCAAAGAGCACAGATACGCAGTATTTT; cdr3_aa: CAISESKSTDTQYF
v_call: TRBV7-9; j_call: TRBJ2-7; clone_size: NA; d_call: TRBD2; cdr3_length: 14; cdr3_nt: TGTGCCAGCAGCTTGGTGGGTGAGGGACTAGGGCAGTACTTC; cdr3_aa: CASSLVGEGLGQYF
v_call: TRBV10-2; j_call: TRBJ1-1; clone_size: NA; d_call: TRBD1; cdr3_length: 14; cdr3_nt: TGCGCCAGCGGGCTACAGGGGGCGGTAACTGAAGCTTTCTTT; cdr3_aa: CASGLQGAVTEAFF
v_call: TRBV15; j_call: TRBJ1-5; clone_size: NA; d_call: TRBD1; cdr3_length: 16; cdr3_nt: TGTGCCACCAGCAGGCCCGGGACAGGGTTTTGGCAGCCCCAGCATTTT; cdr3_aa: CATSRPGTGFWQPQHF
v_call: TRBV6-5; j_call: TRBJ1-1; clone_size: NA; d_call: TRBD1; cdr3_length: 12; cdr3_nt: TGTGCCAGCAGTACAGGGGGGGGCGAAGCTTTCTTT; cdr3_aa: CASSTGGGEAFF
v_call: TRBV5-1; j_call: TRBJ2-7; clone_size: NA; d_call: NA; cdr3_length: 14; cdr3_nt: TGCGCCAGCAGCACGGGACTGAGTCTCTACGAGCAGTACTTC; cdr3_aa: CASSTGLSLYEQYF
v_call: TRBV5-4; j_call: TRBJ2-2; clone_size: NA; d_call: NA; cdr3_length: 14; cdr3_nt: TGTGCCAGCAGCCTACGTAGCGCCACCGGGGAGCTGTTTTTT; cdr3_aa: CASSLRSATGELFF
v_call: TRBV7-9; j_call: TRBJ2-4; clone_size: NA; d_call: TRBD1; cdr3_length: 16; cdr3_nt: TGTGCCAGCAGCTCGCAGGGGGCTCAGGCCAAAAACATTCAGTACTTC; cdr3_aa: CASSSQGAQAKNIQYF
v_call: TRBV4-1; j_call: TRBJ1-2; clone_size: NA; d_call: TRBD1; cdr3_length: 14; cdr3_nt: TGCGCCAGCAGCCAAGCCGGACAGGGAGATGGCTACACCTTC; cdr3_aa: CASSQAGQGDGYTF
v_call: TRBV7-2; j_call: TRBJ2-7; clone_size: NA; d_call: TRBD2; cdr3_length: 14; cdr3_nt: TGTGCCAGCACGAAGCGGGAGCTTGCCTACGAGCAGTACTTC; cdr3_aa: CASTKRELAYEQYF
v_call: TRBV7-9; j_call: TRBJ1-3; clone_size: NA; d_call: TRBD1; cdr3_length: 15; cdr3_nt: TGTGCCAGCAGCGCGTGGACAGGGCGCGGAAACACCATATATTTT; cdr3_aa: CASSAWTGRGNTIYF
v_call: TRBV6-4; j_call: TRBJ2-5; clone_size: NA; d_call: NA; cdr3_length: 13; cdr3_nt: TGTGCCAGCAGTGAGTCAGGGGAGCAGACCCAGTACTTC; cdr3_aa: CASSESGEQTQYF
v_call: TRBV5-5; j_call: TRBJ1-2; clone_size: NA; d_call: NA; cdr3_length: 13; cdr3_nt: TGTGCCAGCAGCTTTGACAACACCTATGGCTACACCTTC; cdr3_aa: CASSFDNTYGYTF
v_call: TRBV19; j_call: TRBJ1-2; clone_size: NA; d_call: NA; cdr3_length: 12; cdr3_nt: TGTGCCAGTAGTATAAAACAGGGAGGCTACACCTTC; cdr3_aa: CASSIKQGGYTF
v_call: TRBV28; j_call: TRBJ2-7; clone_size: NA; d_call: TRBD1; cdr3_length: 15; cdr3_nt: TGTGCCAGCAGTTCCGCCGGGACAGGGACCTACGAGCAGTACTTC; cdr3_aa: CASSSAGTGTYEQYF
v_call: TRBV6-1; j_call: TRBJ1-1; clone_size: NA; d_call: NA; cdr3_length: 14; cdr3_nt: TGTGCCAGCAGTGAGTTTACGTACAACACTGAAGCTTTCTTT; cdr3_aa: CASSEFTYNTEAFF
v_call: TRBV7-2; j_call: TRBJ1-5; clone_size: NA; d_call: NA; cdr3_length: 12; cdr3_nt: TGTGCCAGCAGCTTCAGTGGGCAGCCCCAGCATTTT; cdr3_aa: CASSFSGQPQHF
v_call: TRBV5-4; j_call: TRBJ2-3; clone_size: NA; d_call: NA; cdr3_length: 16; cdr3_nt: TGTGCCAGCAGCTTGATGGCCACCCAAAGCACAGATACGCAGTATTTT; cdr3_aa: CASSLMATQSTDTQYF
v_call: TRBV29-1; j_call: TRBJ1-2; clone_size: NA; d_call: TRBD1; cdr3_length: 14; cdr3_nt: TGCAGCGTAGGCCTTACCGGGACAGGAAGTGGCTACACCTTC; cdr3_aa: CSVGLTGTGSGYTF
v_call: TRBV7-9; j_call: TRBJ2-7; clone_size: NA; d_call: NA; cdr3_length: 14; cdr3_nt: TGTGCCAGCAGCCGTGGGGGGCGACCCTACGAGCAGTACTTC; cdr3_aa: CASSRGGRPYEQYF
v_call: TRBV9; j_call: TRBJ2-7; clone_size: NA; d_call: NA; cdr3_length: 14; cdr3_nt: TGTGCCAGCAGCATACGGGACGGCCTCTACGAGCAGTACTTC; cdr3_aa: CASSIRDGLYEQYF
v_call: TRBV6-5; j_call: TRBJ2-7; clone_size: NA; d_call: NA; cdr3_length: 12; cdr3_nt: TGTGCCAGCAGTATCGACAGCTACGAGCAGTACTTC; cdr3_aa: CASSIDSYEQYF
v_call: TRBV2; j_call: TRBJ2-5; clone_size: NA; d_call: TRBD2; cdr3_length: 16; cdr3_nt: TGTGCCAGCAGATCAAGCGGGGGGGCGGGATCTGAGACCCAGTACTTC; cdr3_aa: CASRSSGGAGSETQYF
v_call: TRBV28; j_call: TRBJ2-2; clone_size: NA; d_call: NA; cdr3_length: 14; cdr3_nt: TGTGCCAGCAGTTTAAGTATAAACACCGGGGAGCTGTTTTTT; cdr3_aa: CASSLSINTGELFF
v_call: TRBV18; j_call: TRBJ2-7; clone_size: NA; d_call: NA; cdr3_length: 14; cdr3_nt: TGTGCCAGCTCACCTGCTGGACGGGTGGATGAGCAGTACTTC; cdr3_aa: CASSPAGRVDEQYF
v_call: TRBV4-1; j_call: TRBJ2-7; clone_size: NA; d_call: NA; cdr3_length: 21; cdr3_nt: TGCGCCAGCAGCCAAGATCGGTTACGGGCCCAACCCCGGGGCAGGCCGTACGAGCAGTACTTC; cdr3_aa: CASSQDRLRAQPRGRPYEQYF
v_call: TRBV19; j_call: TRBJ2-7; clone_size: NA; d_call: TRBD1; cdr3_length: 15; cdr3_nt: TGTGCCAGTAGTATCTCGACAGGGGGGTCCTACGAGCAGTACTTC; cdr3_aa: CASSISTGGSYEQYF
v_call: TRBV9; j_call: TRBJ2-1; clone_size: NA; d_call: TRBD1; cdr3_length: 16; cdr3_nt: TGTGCCAGCAGCGTAGAAGGGACAGCCCCCTACAATGAGCAGTTCTTC; cdr3_aa: CASSVEGTAPYNEQFF
v_call: TRBV18; j_call: TRBJ2-4; clone_size: NA; d_call: TRBD1; cdr3_length: 13; cdr3_nt: TGTGCCAGCTCACCACCGACGCAGGGGGCGCATTCCTTC; cdr3_aa: CASSPPTQGAHSF
v_call: TRBV6-6; j_call: TRBJ2-2; clone_size: NA; d_call: NA; cdr3_length: 15; cdr3_nt: TGTGCCAGCATCCCGGACGGATCGAACACCGGGGAGCTGTTTTTT; cdr3_aa: CASIPDGSNTGELFF
v_call: TRBV6-1; j_call: TRBJ2-2; clone_size: once; d_call: NA; cdr3_length: 14; cdr3_nt: TGTGCCAGCAGTGAAGCGACGGAGGGTGGGGAGCTGTTTTTT; cdr3_aa: CASSEATEGGELFF